This T cell receptor (beta chain) is from a study of blood T cell repertoires in COVID-19. This clone was found a few times. Germline CDR1 reads SEHNR; CDR2 reads FQNEAQ (reference sequence). V lost 5 bases to trimming and J lost 1 base; unmatched junction nucleotides: 12. This CDR3 contains 19 residues. Measured with immunoSEQ multiplex PCR; TCRdb has only the in-frame clones, and not every one. The sample lists roughly 90,000 clones, about 80% occurring once. This clonotype was obtained from a woman between 70 and 85 years old with acute or convalescent COVID-19. Source material: peripheral blood. V gene TRBV7-9 combines with J gene TRBJ2-6; TRBD1 agrees at 9 bases. This chain's CDR3 is CASSLGQGGGLSGANVLTF. CDR3 sequence (DNA): TGTGCCAGCAGCCTGGGACAGGGTGGGGGATTATCTGGGGCCAACGTCCTGACTTTC.